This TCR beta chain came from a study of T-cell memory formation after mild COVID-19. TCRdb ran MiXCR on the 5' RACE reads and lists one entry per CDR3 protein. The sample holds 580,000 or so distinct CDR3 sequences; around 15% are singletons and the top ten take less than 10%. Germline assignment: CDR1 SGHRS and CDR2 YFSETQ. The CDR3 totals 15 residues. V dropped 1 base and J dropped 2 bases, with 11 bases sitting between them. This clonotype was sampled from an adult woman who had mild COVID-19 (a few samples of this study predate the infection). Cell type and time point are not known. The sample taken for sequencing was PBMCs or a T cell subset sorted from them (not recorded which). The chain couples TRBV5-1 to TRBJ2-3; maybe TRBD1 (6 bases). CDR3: CASSLTGPPTDTQYF. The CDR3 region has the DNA TGCGCCAGCAGCTTGACAGGGCCACCCACAGATACGCAGTATTTT.